Following are 6 T cell receptor beta chains from one sample sequenced in a study of a mutant IDH1 vaccine in newly diagnosed glioma. Documented time point: week 35, safety follow-up. A single vaccine dose contained 300 ug of mutant IDH1 20-mer peptide, and topical imiquimod was used with it. Using immunoSEQ multiplex PCR, the repertoire was profiled, and TCRdb retains in-frame clones only, with some absent. The sample shows 40,000 to 45,000 clones, around 83% of them seen only once. These receptors are not linked to any known antigen. Sample: PBMCs, taken from a glioma patient whose treatment included an IDH1 peptide vaccine. The source is a woman aged 45 to 65 with glioma.

The count of this clone is one. This rearrangement joins TRBV5-6 to TRBJ1-2, with D perhaps matching TRBD1 (6 bases). CDR3 length: 14 amino acids. Germline CDR1 is SGHDT and CDR2 is YYEEEE. Trimming removed 1 base at V and 3 bases at J, with 10 bases between. The CDR3 protein is CASSLTGKDYGYTF. The CDR3 region has the DNA TGTGCCAGCAGCTTGACAGGGAAGGACTATGGCTACACCTTC.

The chain joins TRBV6-5 to TRBJ2-1; tentative D call: TRBD2 (5 bases). Trimming left V 1 base short and J 6 bases short, with 10 bases between. Germline CDR1 is MNHEY and CDR2 is SVGAGI. This CDR3 comprises 14 residues. The DNA of the CDR3 is TGTGCCAGCAGTTACTACCCTAGCACCAATGAGCAGTTCTTC. Its translation is CASSYYPSTNEQFF.

The rearrangement links TRBV4-1 to TRBJ2-2; TRBD1 is a possible D gene (5 bases). The CDR3 has 13 residues. From germline, CDR1 is MGHRA and CDR2 YSYEKL. Between the trimmed V and J ends, which lost 3 bases and 4 bases, there was a span of 6 bases. CDR3 bases: TGCGCCAGCAGCCATAGGGGCACCGGGGAGCTGTTTTTT. It encodes CASSHRGTGELFF.

The chain carries TRBV4-2 and TRBJ1-1, with a tentative D call TRBD1 (5 bases). From germline, CDR1 is LGHNA and CDR2 YNFKEQ. The CDR3 is 14 residues long. Trimming stripped 4 bases from V and 6 bases from J, with 15 bases between. The CDR3 sequence: CASSPTRGSAEAFF. In DNA, the CDR3 is TGTGCCAGCAGCCCTACACGGGGGTCGGCTGAAGCTTTCTTT.

The rearrangement links TRBV30 to TRBJ1-4; D gene unclear. The germline V gene encodes CDR1 GTSNPN and CDR2 SVGIG (reference sequence). Trimming cost V 1 base and J 6 bases, with 9 bases left between them. The CDR3 has 13 residues. CDR3 in amino acids: CAWSGGWDEKLFF. CDR3 sequence (DNA): TGTGCCTGGAGTGGAGGATGGGATGAAAAACTGTTTTTT.

The CDR3 loop reads CASSPRAGELFF. The CDR3 coding sequence is TGTGCCAGTAGCCCCCGGGCAGGGGAGCTGTTTTTT. The chain combines TRBV19 with TRBJ2-2, with D unresolved. The CDR3 has 12 amino acids. The germline gives CDR1 LNHDA, CDR2 SQIVND (reference sequence). The V end was cut by 6 bases, the J end by 8 bases, with 10 bases between. Filled out from reference TRBV19 and TRBJ2-2, the complete variable domain reads DGGITQSPKYLFRKEGQNVTLSCEQNLNHDAMYWYRQDPGQGLRLIYYSQIVNDFQKGDIAEGYSVSREKKESFPLTVTSAQKNPTAFYLCASSPRAGELFFGEGSRLTVL.